This T cell receptor (beta chain) was documented in a study of T-cell memory formation after mild COVID-19. For the study at large: Most TCR clusters belonged to a single donor.

5'RACE, which relied on constant-segment primers, yielded TCR alpha and TCR beta cDNA libraries carrying sample barcodes and UMIs. Each CDR3 protein is one row after TCRdb ran MiXCR on the 5' RACE reads. The profile shows roughly 500,000 distinct CDR3 sequences, roughly 22% of them singletons. The germline gives CDR1 SQVTM, CDR2 ANQGSEA. The CDR3 sequence is 14 residues long. Trimming removed 4 bases from V and 7 bases from J; junction bases left unmatched: 7. V gene TRBV29-1 combines with J gene TRBJ1-4; 9 positions agree with TRBD1. The sequence derives from an adult woman who had mild COVID-19 (a few samples of this study predate the infection). Cell type and time point are not known. Source material: PBMCs or a T cell subset sorted from them (not recorded which). The CDR3 spells CSVVDRGAGEKLFF. DNA for the CDR3: TGCAGCGTTGTGGACAGGGGAGCTGGTGAAAAACTGTTTTTT.